Following are 20 T cell receptor beta chains from one sample sequenced in a study of early T cells in non-severe SARS-CoV-2 infection. TCRdb re-called the 5' RACE reads with MiXCR, one entry per CDR3 protein. This sample has under 70,000 distinct CDR3 sequences, with 11% found just once. Sequencing was performed on whole blood. These receptors came from an adult who was a healthcare worker with PCR-confirmed SARS-CoV-2 infection or an uninfected control (not recorded which).

The V call is TRBV7-9, the J call TRBJ2-5; 8 nucleotides line up with TRBD1. The germline gives CDR1 SEHNR, CDR2 FQNEAQ (reference sequence). The CDR3 has 15 amino acids. V trimming: 5 bases; J trimming: 5 bases; junction bases outside the gene matches: 10. CDR3 region: CASSPRQGTGETQYF. DNA for the CDR3: TGTGCCAGCAGCCCTCGACAGGGGACTGGGGAGACCCAGTACTTC.

This clonotype was seen repeatedly, ten times or more. J is TRBJ2-1 and V is TRBV12-3 or TRBV12-4, with D maybe TRBD2 (8 bases). Trimming removed 6 bases at V and 1 base at J, with 16 bases between. The CDR3 has 16 amino acids. CDR3 residues: CASRGQRGNSYNEQFF. CDR3 nucleotides: TGTGCCAGCAGGGGACAGCGGGGGAATTCCTACAATGAGCAGTTCTTC.

This clonotype has a count of ten or more. The rearrangement links TRBV10-2 to TRBJ2-1, with D unresolved. CDR3 length: 14 amino acids. Germline CDR1 WSHSY, CDR2 SAAADI. V was clipped by 2 bases and J by 7 bases, with 12 bases between them. CDR3 region: CASSEPGHGNEQFF. CDR3 nucleotide sequence: TGCGCCAGCAGTGAGCCGGGTCATGGGAATGAGCAGTTCTTC.

This clonotype was counted many times. The J gene is TRBJ2-5, the V gene TRBV9; 10 bases are a match to TRBD2. This CDR3 comprises 16 residues. The junction had 9 bases not matched to a gene; V was cut back by 3 bases and J by 4 bases. CDR1 SGDLS and CDR2 YYNGEE come from the germline V gene. This CDR3 is CASSALGLAEIETQYF. For the CDR3, the DNA is TGTGCCAGCAGCGCTCTTGGACTAGCGGAGATAGAGACCCAGTACTTC.

This clonotype was picked up a small number of times. The J gene is TRBJ1-6, the V gene TRBV9; no firm D call. This CDR3 contains 14 residues. Per the germline V gene, CDR1 is SGDLS and CDR2 is YYNGEE. Trimming removed 4 bases at V and 7 bases at J, with 12 bases between. CDR3 loop: CASSPQAGNSPLHF. CDR3 nucleotide sequence: TGTGCCAGCAGCCCACAAGCGGGGAATTCACCCCTCCACTTT.

This clonotype was counted a few times. This sequence joins TRBV29-1 and TRBJ2-1; D gene ambiguous. Germline loops: CDR1 SQVTM, CDR2 ANQGSEA. Between the trimmed V and J ends, which lost 7 bases and 9 bases, there was a span of 13 bases. This CDR3 spans 11 amino acids. The chain's CDR3 is CSAPKDSEQFF. The DNA for the CDR3 is TGCAGCGCCCCCAAGGATAGTGAGCAGTTCTTC.

This clonotype was detected many times. The chain employs TRBV20-1 and TRBJ1-1; TRBD1 matches at 7 bases. V shed 6 bases and J 5 bases; nucleotides not matched to a gene: 9. The germline V gene has CDR1 DFQATT and CDR2 SNEGSKA (reference sequence). The CDR3 contains 13 residues. The DNA for the CDR3 is TGCAGTGCCCCGGGAGGGGGCAGGACTGAAGCTTTCTTT. Amino acids: CSAPGGGRTEAFF.

This clonotype was recorded at least ten times. This chain joins TRBV19 and TRBJ2-5; D unclear. The CDR3 extends over 12 amino acids. The germline V and J ends were trimmed by 4 bases and 2 bases, with 5 bases remaining between them. Germline V gene lookup returns CDR1 LNHDA and CDR2 SQIVND (reference sequence). The CDR3 coding sequence is TGTGCCAGTAGTAAACAGCAAGAGACCCAGTACTTC. This encodes CASSKQQETQYF.

Concerning this clonotype: A much larger clone sits a single nucleotide away, making a read error possible. V usage is TRBV4-1 and J usage is TRBJ2-1, with D possibly matching TRBD1 (6 bases). This CDR3 has 15 residues. Trimming took off 1 base at V and 6 bases at J, with 13 bases between the two ends. Germline V gives CDR1 MGHRA, CDR2 YSYEKL. The CDR3 region has the DNA TGCGCCAGCAGCCAAGTCAGGGACACCTCCAATGAGCAGTTCTTC. It translates to CASSQVRDTSNEQFF.

This clonotype was counted many times. This chain links TRBV5-1 with TRBJ2-7; D gene unclear. Germline lookup yields CDR1 SGHRS and CDR2 YFSETQ. The V end was cut by 0 bases, the J end by 4 bases, with 11 bases between. The CDR3 is 14 residues long. Here the CDR3 reads CASSLEGFRYEQYF. Written as DNA, the CDR3 is TGCGCCAGCAGCTTGGAGGGATTCAGGTACGAGCAGTACTTC.

The chain joins TRBV13 to TRBJ1-2, with 10 bases aligning to TRBD1. CDR1 is PRHDT, CDR2 FYEKMQ, per germline (reference sequence). The V gene end was trimmed by 4 bases and the J gene end by 2 bases; junction bases not matched to a gene: 4. This CDR3 region has 15 residues. The CDR3: CASSSGTGANYGYTF. Here the CDR3 DNA reads TGTGCCAGCAGCTCCGGGACAGGGGCGAACTATGGCTACACCTTC.

This clonotype was found many times. The chain links TRBV7-9 to TRBJ1-2; no firm D call. Germline V lookup: CDR1 SEHNR, CDR2 FQNEAQ (reference sequence). CDR3 size: 12 residues. V was shortened by 1 base and J by 1 base, with 1 base between the two germline ends. In DNA form, the CDR3 reads TGTGCCAGCAGCTTAGATAACTATGGCTACACCTTC. Protein product: CASSLDNYGYTF.

At least ten counts were recorded for this clonotype. Relative to the germline gene, one junction end is altered; a read error may explain this. The chain joins TRBV12-3 or TRBV12-4 to TRBJ2-7, with 7 bases aligning to TRBD2. This CDR3 has 14 residues. CDR3 sequence: CASSSSGGVYEQYF. For the CDR3, the DNA is TGCGCCAGCAGTTCTAGCGGAGGGGTCTACGAGCAGTACTTC.

This clonotype was counted at least ten times. V gene TRBV29-1 combines with J gene TRBJ2-1; 9 nucleotides line up with TRBD1. CDR1 and CDR2 (germline): SQVTM, ANQGSEA. This CDR3 has 13 amino acids. The J segment lost 5 bases and the V segment lost 8 bases, leaving 7 bases of the junction unmatched. CDR3 sequence (DNA): TGCAGCTGGGGACAGGGAGGGAACAATGAGCAGTTCTTC. It encodes CSWGQGGNNEQFF.

The sample holds many counts of this clonotype. V is TRBV2 and J is TRBJ2-3; D not certain. Germline V CDR1 and CDR2: SNHLY, FYNNEI. The V gene lost 8 bases and the J gene lost 1 base, with 22 bases spanning the gap. The CDR3 spans 17 residues. This CDR3 is CASGLSTKPTGTDTQYF. DNA for the CDR3: TGTGCCAGCGGGTTGTCGACAAAACCCACAGGCACAGATACGCAGTATTTT.

The chain couples TRBV29-1 to TRBJ2-5; TRBD2 aligns across 9 bases. Losses at the gene ends were 5 bases for V and 7 bases for J; bases not matched to a gene: 5. This CDR3 contains 12 residues. Germline V gives CDR1 SQVTM, CDR2 ANQGSEA. CDR3 sequence (DNA): TGCAGCGTTATAGCGGGAGATGGGACCCAGTACTTC. Its protein product is CSVIAGDGTQYF.

This clonotype occurred many times. The rearrangement links TRBV6-5 to TRBJ2-7, with D possibly TRBD1 on 6 matching bases. V gave up 6 bases and J gave up 6 bases, with 18 bases separating them. CDR1 and CDR2 from the germline V gene are MNHEY and SVGAGI. The CDR3 covers 14 residues. The CDR3 nucleotides are TGTGCCAGCAGGGGAACAGGGCGTAGGAGCGAGCAGTACTTC. Amino acid sequence: CASRGTGRRSEQYF.

This clonotype showed up just a few times. The chain uses TRBV5-1 and TRBJ1-1, with unresolved D. Trimming shortened V by 0 bases and J by 4 bases, and 10 bases separated the two germline ends. CDR1 and CDR2 (germline): SGHRS, YFSETQ. This CDR3 spans 14 amino acids. CDR3 sequence reads: CASSLAGSGTEAFF. The CDR3 DNA sequence: TGCGCCAGCAGCTTGGCTGGGTCGGGCACTGAAGCTTTCTTT.

This clonotype was detected only a few times. The rearrangement links TRBV7-2 to TRBJ2-1; TRBD2 matches at 11 bases. The V and J ends lost 0 bases and 2 bases, in that order; junction bases with no gene match: 9. Per the germline V gene, CDR1 is SGHTA and CDR2 is FQGNSA. The length of the CDR3 is 19 residues. The CDR3 coding sequence is TGTGCCAGCAGCTTAGCCCGTAGCGTGACTAGCGGGACCTACAATGAGCAGTTCTTC. Amino acids: CASSLARSVTSGTYNEQFF. Based on the CDR3 plus reference TRBV7-2 and TRBJ2-1, the full variable domain is GAGVSQSPSNKVTEKGKDVELRCDPISGHTALYWYRQSLGQGLEFLIYFQGNSAPDKSGLPSDRFSAERTGGSVSTLTIQRTQQEDSAVYLCASSLARSVTSGTYNEQFFGPGTRLTVL.

This clonotype has ten or more counts. This rearrangement joins TRBV7-9 to TRBJ2-2; weak D call: TRBD1 (6 bases). This CDR3 region has 14 residues. Between the trimmed V and J ends, which lost 0 bases and 5 bases, there was a span of 7 bases. Germline loops: CDR1 SEHNR, CDR2 FQNEAQ (reference sequence). CDR3 in DNA: TGTGCCAGCAGCTTAGCGGGGGCAACCGGGGAGCTGTTTTTT. Translation: CASSLAGATGELFF.